This T cell receptor (beta chain) is drawn from a study of blood T cell repertoires in COVID-19. Study details: Samples came from the United States, Italy and Spain, spanning acute and convalescent COVID-19. Nucleic acid was either cDNA or gDNA, and it came from T cells, B-cell-depleted T cells, or PBMCs.

V lost 5 bases, J lost 8 bases, and 14 bases stayed unmatched. The CDR3 contains 15 residues. The V gene's germline CDR1 is SEHNR and CDR2 FQNEAQ (reference sequence). The assay was immunoSEQ multiplex PCR, and TCRdb's table has in-frame clones only and misses some. Among about 240,000 clones, roughly 80% were seen once, and the ten largest hold 3% to 4%. The source of this sequence is a woman younger than 30 with acute or convalescent COVID-19. The source material was peripheral blood. V usage is TRBV7-9 and J usage is TRBJ1-2, with 7 bases fitting TRBD1. As DNA, the CDR3 is TGTGCCAGCAGCCCGACGGACAGGCCAGTGAGGGGCTACACCTTC. Protein: CASSPTDRPVRGYTF.